This T cell receptor beta chain was captured in a study of follicular helper T cells after annual influenza vaccination. Study as a whole: After each seasonal flu vaccination, blood came on days 0, 7 and 28. Some donors were sampled over the 2013-2014, 2014-2015 and 2015-2016 vaccinations.

This CDR3 spans 13 amino acids. From germline, CDR1 is SGHTA and CDR2 FQGTGA. V lost 2 bases to trimming and J lost 4 bases, with 6 bases between them. This clone occurred a few times. Specified time point: 2015-2016 season, 7 days after influenza vaccination. TCRB sequencing was done at Survey resolution level. The protocol was immunoSEQ multiplex PCR, while the TCRdb copy is restricted to in-frame clones and leaves out a portion. The sample lists 7,000 or so clones, around 80% occurring once. Source: CXCR5- memory CD4+ T cells sorted from blood, taken 7 days after influenza vaccination. This receptor was taken from an adult who received the influenza vaccine. The chain uses TRBV7-3 and TRBJ1-5, with unresolved D. The CDR3 region has the DNA TGTGCCAGCAGCTTAGATTCGAATCAGCCCCAGCATTTT. Translating gives CASSLDSNQPQHF.